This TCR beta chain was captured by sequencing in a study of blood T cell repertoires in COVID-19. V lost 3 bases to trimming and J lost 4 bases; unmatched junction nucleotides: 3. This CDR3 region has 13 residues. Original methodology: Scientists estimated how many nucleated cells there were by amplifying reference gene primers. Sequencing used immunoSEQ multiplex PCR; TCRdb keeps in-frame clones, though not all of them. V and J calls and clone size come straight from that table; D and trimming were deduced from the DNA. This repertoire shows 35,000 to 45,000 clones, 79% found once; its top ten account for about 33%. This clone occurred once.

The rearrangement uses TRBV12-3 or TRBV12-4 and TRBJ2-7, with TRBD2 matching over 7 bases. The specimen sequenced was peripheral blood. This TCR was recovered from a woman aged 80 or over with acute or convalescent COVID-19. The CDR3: CASSFGGGYEQYF. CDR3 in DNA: TGTGCCAGCAGTTTTGGGGGGGGGTACGAGCAGTACTTC.